The 15 T cell receptor beta chains below all came from one sample that was sequenced in a study of T-cell memory formation after mild COVID-19. TCRdb recomputed calls from the 5' RACE reads with MiXCR, one row per CDR3 protein. The data contain tens of thousands of distinct CDR3 sequences, about an eighth of them singletons. The sample comprised PBMCs or a T cell subset sorted from them (not recorded which). All receptors come from an adult woman who had mild COVID-19 (a few samples of this study predate the infection). Cell type and time point are not known.

With regard to this clonotype: Germline and junction disagree at one end, which may indicate a read error. The chain recombines TRBV6-2 or TRBV6-3 with TRBJ2-1, with 14 bases that match TRBD2. The CDR3 length is 12 residues. The germline CDR1 and CDR2 sequences are MNHEY and SVGEGT. The CDR3 sequence is CASSRGLAGANF. DNA for the CDR3: TGTGCCAGCAGTCGGGGACTAGCGGGGGCGAACTTC.

This clonotype has only a few counts. The chain recombines TRBV15 with TRBJ1-1; D gene unclear. V lost 1 base, J lost 1 base, and 13 bases lay in between. Germline CDR1 is LNHNV and CDR2 is YYDKDF (reference sequence). CDR3 length: 16 residues. CDR3 DNA sequence: TGTGCCACCAGCAGAGGACCGGAAGGTCAGAACACTGAAGCTTTCTTT. Its protein is CATSRGPEGQNTEAFF.

This clonotype was recorded once. This sequence joins TRBV12-3 or TRBV12-4 and TRBJ1-1, with D maybe TRBD1 (6 bases). The CDR3 loop spans 15 amino acids. Trimming removed 5 bases from V and 2 bases from J, with 15 bases in between. For the CDR3, the DNA is TGTGCCAGCAGTCTTGTAAGGACAGCCAACACTGAAGCTTTCTTT. Translation: CASSLVRTANTEAFF.

This chain connects TRBV5-6 to TRBJ1-1, with unresolved D. CDR3 length equals 14 residues. With 0 bases removed from V and 0 bases from J, the gap between germline ends came to 6 bases. The V gene's germline CDR1 is SGHDT and CDR2 YYEEEE. The CDR3 coding sequence is TGTGCCAGCAGCTTGGGTGTTGTGAACACTGAAGCTTTCTTT. It translates to CASSLGVVNTEAFF. Complete variable domain (other parts from reference TRBV5-6 and TRBJ1-1): DAGVTQSPTHLIKTRGQQVTLRCSPKSGHDTVSWYQQALGQGPQFIFQYYEEEERQRGNFPDRFSGHQFPNYSSELNVNALLLGDSALYLCASSLGVVNTEAFFGQGTRLTVV.

The genes are TRBV7-9 and TRBJ2-3, with 13 bases fitting TRBD2. The CDR3 runs 19 residues. Germline V CDR1 and CDR2: SEHNR, FQNEAQ (reference sequence). Germline trimming cut 0 bases from V and 1 base from J; bases unmatched to any gene: 7. CDR3: CASSLAPGLAGIGTDTQYF. The CDR3 DNA reads as TGTGCCAGCAGCTTAGCCCCGGGACTAGCGGGAATTGGCACAGATACGCAGTATTTT.

The chain carries TRBV6-2 or TRBV6-3 and TRBJ2-7; D is uncertain. The germline CDR1 and CDR2 sequences are MNHEY and SVGEGT. V was clipped by 3 bases and J by 4 bases, with 13 bases between them. CDR3 length: 14 amino acids. The CDR3 is CASSYLRAVYEQYF. The CDR3 nucleotides read TGTGCCAGCAGTTATCTTCGAGCTGTTTACGAGCAGTACTTC.

This clonotype was seen more than once but under ten times. The chain combines TRBV5-5 with TRBJ2-1, with TRBD2 matching 8 bases. Unmatched junction bases numbered 13, after V lost 4 bases and J lost 7 bases. Germline V gene data show CDR1 as SGHKS and CDR2 as YYEKEE (reference sequence). The CDR3 consists of 16 residues. In DNA, the CDR3 is TGTGCCAGCAGCCCCTCTTCGGGGGGGGGGATAAATGAGCAGTTCTTC. Residues: CASSPSSGGGINEQFF.

This clonotype was picked up a small number of times. This chain connects TRBV5-1 to TRBJ2-1, with 7 bases that match TRBD1. V dropped 0 bases and J dropped 8; count of bases not matched to a gene: 5. Germline-derived CDR1 and CDR2 are SGHRS and YFSETQ. The CDR3 extends over 14 amino acids. DNA of the CDR3: TGCGCCAGCAGCTTGGCGGGACAGTCGGATGAGCAGTTCTTC. Its protein product is CASSLAGQSDEQFF.

In its sample, this clonotype was seen once. The chain recombines TRBV4-1 with TRBJ1-2, with TRBD1 matching 10 bases. The CDR3 has 18 amino acids. CDR1 is MGHRA and CDR2 is YSYEKL in the germline V gene. Germline trimming cut 2 bases from V and 3 bases from J; bases unmatched to any gene: 12. The CDR3 sequence: CASSQLTVGQGFHYGYTF. The CDR3 coding sequence is TGCGCCAGCAGCCAACTCACCGTGGGACAGGGGTTTCACTATGGCTACACCTTC.

J is TRBJ2-7 and V is TRBV7-9; D is unresolved. Trimming removed 6 bases at V and 3 bases at J, with 9 bases between. Germline lookup yields CDR1 SEHNR and CDR2 FQNEAQ (reference sequence). The CDR3 is made up of 12 amino acids. The CDR3 DNA sequence: TGTGCCAGCAGTTTCTCTATCTACGAGCAGTACTTC. It translates to CASSFSIYEQYF.

There are a few counts of this clonotype. J is TRBJ2-3 and V is TRBV28; TRBD1 matches 9 bases. J gave up 2 bases and V 4 bases, and 1 base lay outside the gene matches. The CDR3 has 14 residues. From germline, CDR1 is MDHEN and CDR2 SYDVKM. CDR3: CASSWDRVTDTQYF. CDR3 bases: TGTGCCAGCAGTTGGGACAGGGTCACAGATACGCAGTATTTT.

This clonotype was observed a few times. The chain joins TRBV9 to TRBJ2-7; 13 nucleotides agree with TRBD2. V lost 7 bases, J lost 4 bases, and 5 bases stayed unmatched. CDR1 and CDR2 (germline): SGDLS, YYNGEE. This CDR3 is built from 14 residues. The CDR3 DNA follows: TGTGCCAGCGGACGGACTAGCGGGAGTTACGAGCAGTACTTC. Its protein product is CASGRTSGSYEQYF.

This chain links TRBV27 with TRBJ2-7; D may be TRBD1 (5 bases). Germline lookup yields CDR1 MNHEY and CDR2 SMNVEV (reference sequence). V lost 5 bases, J lost 2 bases, and 10 bases lay in between. The CDR3 is made up of 13 amino acids. The CDR3 DNA sequence: TGTGCCAGCAGTCGTGGGGCTCCCTACGAGCAGTACTTC. Its translation: CASSRGAPYEQYF.

This clonotype was recorded a few times. V is TRBV27 and J is TRBJ2-1, with a tentative D call TRBD2 (6 bases). The CDR3 spans 18 residues. V gave up 4 bases and J gave up 4 bases, with 23 bases separating them. CDR1 MNHEY and CDR2 SMNVEV come from the germline V gene (reference sequence). Here the CDR3 reads CASSSRQPGTSHYNEQFF. The DNA for the CDR3 is TGTGCCAGCAGTTCAAGACAGCCCGGGACTTCTCATTACAATGAGCAGTTCTTC.

This clonotype has a handful of counts. The rearrangement uses TRBV7-9 and TRBJ2-7; perhaps TRBD1 as D (5 bases). CDR3 size: 15 residues. Trimming stripped 1 base from V and 4 bases from J, with 14 bases between. Germline V gene data show CDR1 as SEHNR and CDR2 as FQNEAQ (reference sequence). The CDR3 region is CASSLVGAEGYEQYF. In DNA form, the CDR3 reads TGTGCCAGCAGCTTAGTTGGGGCGGAAGGATACGAGCAGTACTTC. The full variable domain, with the rest looked up from reference TRBV7-9 and TRBJ2-7, is DTGVSQNPRHKITKRGQNVTFRCDPISEHNRLYWYRQTLGQGPEFLTYFQNEAQLEKSRLLSDRFSAERPKGSFSTLEIQRTEQGDSAMYLCASSLVGAEGYEQYFGPGTRLTVT.